This entry describes one TCR beta chain. Its antigen remains unidentified. These data belong to a study of CD8+CD57+ T cells in acquired aplastic anemia. Study in general: Recorded DNA amounts for sorted CD4+ and CD8+ cells had an average of approximately 3 ug.

The V end was cut by 1 base, the J end by 6 bases, with 7 bases between. The CDR3 extends over 12 amino acids. In germline, CDR1 is SEHNR, CDR2 FQNEAQ (reference sequence). The TCR beta profiling, which covered VDJ combination and CDR3 sequence, was carried out using genomic DNA as the template. In TCRdb, the reads were re-called with MiXCR into one record per CDR3 protein. This table has roughly 100,000 distinct CDR3 sequences, about 67% appearing once. The sequenced patients had an expansion of CD8+CD57+ cells seen by flow cytometry. The study sampled blood from patients who had received no therapy. Study-wide results and limits: CD8+ Simpson's diversity in patients was not significantly different from that in controls. Sharing between patients and controls was observed for twenty-nine CD8+ CDR3 sequences.

The specimen was sorted CD4+, CD8+, or CD8+CD57+ T cells (not recorded which) from PBMCs. The sequence derives from a human donor with aplastic anemia. The chain is built from TRBV7-9 and TRBJ2-7; D gene ambiguous. CDR3 protein: CASSLDFTEQYF. The CDR3 coding sequence is TGTGCCAGCAGCTTAGATTTTACCGAGCAGTACTTC.